This T cell receptor beta chain was sequenced during a study of T cells in localized non-small cell lung cancer. V lost 3 bases to trimming and J lost 3 bases; unmatched junction nucleotides: 8. This CDR3 spans 16 amino acids. The germline gives CDR1 SGDLS, CDR2 YYNGEE. TCRdb's copy holds only in-frame clones and misses some; the assay was immunoSEQ multiplex PCR. The sample holds 75,000 to 85,000 clones, around 84% seen once. Findings and caveats of the study: Out of the top 100 tumor clones, a median 57 were seen in adjacent lung. Among blood samples, higher T cell density accompanied longer overall survival. Clonality of T cells reached its maximum in uninvolved adjacent lung, surpassing tumor.

Regarding this clone: Its specificity is unknown.

The chain links TRBV9 to TRBJ2-7, with 11 positions matching TRBD2. The material was peripheral blood, obtained before any cancer treatment. The sequence came from a female donor of 60 years or more with stage I lung adenocarcinoma. CDR3 region: CASSAEVGTSGYEQYF. In DNA form, the CDR3 reads TGTGCCAGCAGCGCCGAAGTGGGGACTAGCGGCTACGAGCAGTACTTC.